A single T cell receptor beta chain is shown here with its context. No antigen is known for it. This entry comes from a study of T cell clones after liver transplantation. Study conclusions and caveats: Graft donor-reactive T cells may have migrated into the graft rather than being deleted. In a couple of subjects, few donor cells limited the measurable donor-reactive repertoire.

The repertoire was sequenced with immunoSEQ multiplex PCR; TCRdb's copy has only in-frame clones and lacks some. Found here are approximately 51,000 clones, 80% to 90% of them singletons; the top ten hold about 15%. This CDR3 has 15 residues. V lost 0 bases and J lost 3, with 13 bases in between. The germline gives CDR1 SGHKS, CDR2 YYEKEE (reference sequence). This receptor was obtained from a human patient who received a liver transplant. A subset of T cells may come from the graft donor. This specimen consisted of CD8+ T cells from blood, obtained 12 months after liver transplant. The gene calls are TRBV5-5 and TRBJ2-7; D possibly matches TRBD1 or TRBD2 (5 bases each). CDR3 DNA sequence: TGTGCCAGCAGCTTGGGGGCCGGGGACCACTACGAGCAGTACTTC. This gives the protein CASSLGAGDHYEQYF.